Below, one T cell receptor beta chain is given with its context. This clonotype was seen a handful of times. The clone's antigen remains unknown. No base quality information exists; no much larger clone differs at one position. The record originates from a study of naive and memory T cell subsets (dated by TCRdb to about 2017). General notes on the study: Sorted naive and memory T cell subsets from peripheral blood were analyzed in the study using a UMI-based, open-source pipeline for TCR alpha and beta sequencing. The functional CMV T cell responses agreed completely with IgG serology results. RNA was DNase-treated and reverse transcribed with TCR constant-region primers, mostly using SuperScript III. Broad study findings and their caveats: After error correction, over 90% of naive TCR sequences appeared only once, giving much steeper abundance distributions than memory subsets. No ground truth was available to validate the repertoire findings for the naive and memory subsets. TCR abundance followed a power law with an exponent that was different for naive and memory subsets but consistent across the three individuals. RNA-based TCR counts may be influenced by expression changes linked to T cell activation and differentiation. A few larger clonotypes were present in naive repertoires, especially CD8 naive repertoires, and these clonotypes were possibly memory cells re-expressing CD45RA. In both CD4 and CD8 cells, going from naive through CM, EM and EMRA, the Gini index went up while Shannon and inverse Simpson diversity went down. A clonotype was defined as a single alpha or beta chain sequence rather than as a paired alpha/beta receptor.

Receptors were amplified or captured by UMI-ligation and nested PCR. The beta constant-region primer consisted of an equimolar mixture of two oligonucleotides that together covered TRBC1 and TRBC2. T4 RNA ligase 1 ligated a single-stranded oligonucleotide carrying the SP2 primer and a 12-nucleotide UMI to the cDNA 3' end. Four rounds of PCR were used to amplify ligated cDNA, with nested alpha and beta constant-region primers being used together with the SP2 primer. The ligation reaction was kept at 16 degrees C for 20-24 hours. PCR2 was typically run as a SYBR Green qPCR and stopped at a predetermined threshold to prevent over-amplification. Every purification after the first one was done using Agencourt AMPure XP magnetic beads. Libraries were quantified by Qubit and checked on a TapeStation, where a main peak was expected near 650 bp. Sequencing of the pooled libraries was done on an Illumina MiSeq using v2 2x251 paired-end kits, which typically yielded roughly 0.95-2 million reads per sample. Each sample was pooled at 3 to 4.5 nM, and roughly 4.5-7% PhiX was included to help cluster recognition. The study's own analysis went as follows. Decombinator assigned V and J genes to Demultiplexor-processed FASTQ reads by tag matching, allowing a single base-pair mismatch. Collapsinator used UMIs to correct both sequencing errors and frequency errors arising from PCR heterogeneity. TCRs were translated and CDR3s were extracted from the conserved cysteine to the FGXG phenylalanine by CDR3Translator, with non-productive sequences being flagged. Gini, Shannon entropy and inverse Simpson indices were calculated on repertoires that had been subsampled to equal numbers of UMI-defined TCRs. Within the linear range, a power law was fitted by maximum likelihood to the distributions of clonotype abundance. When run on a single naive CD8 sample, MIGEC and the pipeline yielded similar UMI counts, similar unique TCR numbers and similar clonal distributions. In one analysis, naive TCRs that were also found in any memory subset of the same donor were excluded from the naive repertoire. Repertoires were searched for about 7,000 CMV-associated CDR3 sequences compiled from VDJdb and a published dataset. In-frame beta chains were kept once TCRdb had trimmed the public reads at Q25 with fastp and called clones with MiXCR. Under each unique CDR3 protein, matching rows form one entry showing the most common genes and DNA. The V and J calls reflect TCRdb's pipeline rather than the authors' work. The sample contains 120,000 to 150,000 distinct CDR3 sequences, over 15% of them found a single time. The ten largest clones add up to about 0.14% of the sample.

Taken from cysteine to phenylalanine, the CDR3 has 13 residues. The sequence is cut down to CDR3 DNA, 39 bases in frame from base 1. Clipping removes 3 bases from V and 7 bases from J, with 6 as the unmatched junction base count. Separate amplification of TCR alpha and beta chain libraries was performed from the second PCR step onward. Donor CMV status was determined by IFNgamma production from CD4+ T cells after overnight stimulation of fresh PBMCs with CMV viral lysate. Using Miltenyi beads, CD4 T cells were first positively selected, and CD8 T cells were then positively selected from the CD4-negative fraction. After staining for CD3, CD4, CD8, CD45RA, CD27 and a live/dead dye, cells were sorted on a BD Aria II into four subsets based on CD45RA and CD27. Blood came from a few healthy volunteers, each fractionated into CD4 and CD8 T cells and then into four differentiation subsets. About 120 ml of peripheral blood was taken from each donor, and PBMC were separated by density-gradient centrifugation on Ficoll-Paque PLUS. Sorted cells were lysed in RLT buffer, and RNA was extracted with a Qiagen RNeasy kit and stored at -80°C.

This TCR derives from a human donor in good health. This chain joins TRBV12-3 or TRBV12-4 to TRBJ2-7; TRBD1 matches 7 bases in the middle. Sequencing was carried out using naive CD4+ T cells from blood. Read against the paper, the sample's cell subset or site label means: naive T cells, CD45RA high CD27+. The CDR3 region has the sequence CASSFLTGLEQYF. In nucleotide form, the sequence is TGTGCCAGCAGTTTCCTGACAGGGCTGGAGCAGTACTTC.